This T cell receptor (beta chain) was captured in a study of blood T cell repertoires in COVID-19. Study-wide context: Sites in the United States, Italy and Spain provided acute and convalescent COVID-19 samples. T cells, B-cell-depleted T cells, or PBMCs provided the cDNA or gDNA that served as material.

Trimming pared 2 bases from V and 1 base from J, leaving 9 bases between. CDR1 and CDR2 (germline): SGHVS, FNYEAQ. The CDR3 loop spans 15 amino acids. Per the original data handling: Amplified reference gene primers provided the basis for estimating nucleated cell counts. Data came from immunoSEQ multiplex PCR; TCRdb stores just in-frame clones and leaves some out. The DNA gave D and trimming, while V, J and clone size come from that table. The data contain around 200,000 clones, 87% of them seen just once; the ten biggest clones take up less than 15%. The TCR was taken from a young woman who had recovered from COVID-19. Sequenced input: peripheral blood. The gene calls are TRBV7-6 and TRBJ2-1; possible D gene TRBD2, 5 bases. The CDR3 DNA reads as TGTGCCAGCAGCTTAAGCTCGGGATCCTACAATGAGCAGTTCTTC. This sequence encodes CASSLSSGSYNEQFF.